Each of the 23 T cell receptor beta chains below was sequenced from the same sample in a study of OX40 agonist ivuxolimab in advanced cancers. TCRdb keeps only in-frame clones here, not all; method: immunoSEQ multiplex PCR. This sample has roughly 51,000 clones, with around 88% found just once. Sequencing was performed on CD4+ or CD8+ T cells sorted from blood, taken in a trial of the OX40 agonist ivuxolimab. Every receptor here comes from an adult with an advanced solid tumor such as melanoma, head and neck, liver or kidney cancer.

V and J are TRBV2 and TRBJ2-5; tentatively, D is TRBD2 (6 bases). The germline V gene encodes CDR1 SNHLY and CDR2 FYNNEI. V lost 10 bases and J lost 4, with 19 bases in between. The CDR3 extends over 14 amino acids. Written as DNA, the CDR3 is TGTGCCATAACTCCCGGACTATCCGGAGAGACCCAGTACTTC. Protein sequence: CAITPGLSGETQYF.

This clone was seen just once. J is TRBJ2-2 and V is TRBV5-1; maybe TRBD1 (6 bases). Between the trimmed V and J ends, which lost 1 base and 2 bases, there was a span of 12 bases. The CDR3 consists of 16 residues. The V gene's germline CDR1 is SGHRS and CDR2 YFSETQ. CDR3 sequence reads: CASSLWGTSNTGELFF. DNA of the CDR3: TGCGCCAGCAGCTTGTGGGGGACAAGTAACACCGGGGAGCTGTTTTTT. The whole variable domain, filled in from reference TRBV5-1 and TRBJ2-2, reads KAGVTQTPRYLIKTRGQQVTLSCSPISGHRSVSWYQQTPGQGLQFLFEYFSETQRNKGNFPGRFSGRQFSNSRSEMNVSTLELGDSALYLCASSLWGTSNTGELFFGEGSRLTVL.

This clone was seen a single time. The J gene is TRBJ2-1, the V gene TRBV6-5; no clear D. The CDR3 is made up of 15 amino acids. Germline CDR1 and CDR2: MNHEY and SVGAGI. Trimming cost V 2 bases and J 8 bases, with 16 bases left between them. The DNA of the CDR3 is TGTGCCAGCAGTTACGCCGTTGCGTCGGTCGATGAGCAGTTCTTC. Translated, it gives CASSYAVASVDEQFF.

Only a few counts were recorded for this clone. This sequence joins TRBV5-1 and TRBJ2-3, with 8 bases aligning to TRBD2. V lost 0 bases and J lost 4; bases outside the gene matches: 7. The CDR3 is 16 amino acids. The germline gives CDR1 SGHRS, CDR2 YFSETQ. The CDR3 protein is CASSLVKTSVPDTQYF. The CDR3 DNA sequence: TGCGCCAGCAGCTTGGTCAAGACTAGCGTCCCAGATACGCAGTATTTT.

As DNA, the CDR3 is TGTGCCAGCAGCACCACCCCGGAGGGGAGGGGGGAGCAGTTCTTC. Encoded protein: CASSTTPEGRGEQFF. The chain uses TRBV9 and TRBJ2-1; maybe TRBD2 (7 bases). CDR1 is SGDLS and CDR2 is YYNGEE in the germline V gene. V shed 4 bases and J shed 10 bases, with 21 bases lying between them. The CDR3 spans 15 residues.

The DNA of the CDR3 is TGTGCCAGCAGTTACCTTCCCAGGGGGACTGAAGCTTTCTTT. It codes for CASSYLPRGTEAFF. The chain couples TRBV6-5 to TRBJ1-1; 7 positions agree with TRBD1. The V gene end was trimmed by 2 bases and the J gene end by 5 bases; junction bases not matched to a gene: 5. Germline V gene lookup returns CDR1 MNHEY and CDR2 SVGAGI. The CDR3 has 14 amino acids.

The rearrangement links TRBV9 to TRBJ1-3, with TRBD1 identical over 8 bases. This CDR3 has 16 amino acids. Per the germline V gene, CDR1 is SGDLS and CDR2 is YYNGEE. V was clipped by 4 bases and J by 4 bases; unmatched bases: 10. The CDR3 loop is CASSPQGALAGNTIYF. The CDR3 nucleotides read TGTGCCAGCAGCCCCCAGGGGGCCCTGGCAGGAAACACCATATATTTT. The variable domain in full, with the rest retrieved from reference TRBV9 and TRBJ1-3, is DSGVTQTPKHLITATGQRVTLRCSPRSGDLSVYWYQQSLDQGLQFLIQYYNGEERAKGNILERFSAQQFPDLHSELNLSSLELGDSALYFCASSPQGALAGNTIYFGEGSWLTVV.

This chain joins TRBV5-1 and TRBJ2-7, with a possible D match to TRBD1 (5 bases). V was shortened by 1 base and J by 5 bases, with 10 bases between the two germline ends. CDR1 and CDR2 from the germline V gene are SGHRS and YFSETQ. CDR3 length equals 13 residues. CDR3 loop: CASSLISGNEQYF. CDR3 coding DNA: TGCGCCAGCAGCTTGATATCAGGGAACGAGCAGTACTTC. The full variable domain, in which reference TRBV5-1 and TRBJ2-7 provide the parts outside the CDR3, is KAGVTQTPRYLIKTRGQQVTLSCSPISGHRSVSWYQQTPGQGLQFLFEYFSETQRNKGNFPGRFSGRQFSNSRSEMNVSTLELGDSALYLCASSLISGNEQYFGPGTRLTVT.

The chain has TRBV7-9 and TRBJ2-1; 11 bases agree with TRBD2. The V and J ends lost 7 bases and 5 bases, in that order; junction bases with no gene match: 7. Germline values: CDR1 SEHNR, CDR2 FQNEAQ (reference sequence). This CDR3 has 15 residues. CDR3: CASIQLAGDHNEQFF. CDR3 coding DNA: TGTGCCAGCATCCAACTAGCGGGGGATCACAATGAGCAGTTCTTC.

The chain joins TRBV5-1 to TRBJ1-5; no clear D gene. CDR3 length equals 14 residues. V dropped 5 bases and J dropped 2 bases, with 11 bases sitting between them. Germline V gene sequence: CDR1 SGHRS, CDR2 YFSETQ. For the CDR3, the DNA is TGCGCCAGCAGTTCGGGGATAGGCAATCAGCCCCAGCATTTT. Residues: CASSSGIGNQPQHF.

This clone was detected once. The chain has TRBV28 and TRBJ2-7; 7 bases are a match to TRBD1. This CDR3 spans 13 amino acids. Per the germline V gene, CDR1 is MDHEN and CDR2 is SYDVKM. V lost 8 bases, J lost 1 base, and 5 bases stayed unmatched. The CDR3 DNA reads TGTGCCAGCGGGACAGCCAGTTCCTACGAGCAGTACTTC. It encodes CASGTASSYEQYF.

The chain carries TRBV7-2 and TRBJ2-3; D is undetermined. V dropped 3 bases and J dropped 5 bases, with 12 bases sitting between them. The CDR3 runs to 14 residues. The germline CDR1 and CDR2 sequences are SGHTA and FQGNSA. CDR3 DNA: TGTGCCAGCAGCTTTGAAATCCTTAGAGATACGCAGTATTTT. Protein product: CASSFEILRDTQYF. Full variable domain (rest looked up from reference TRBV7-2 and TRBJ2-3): GAGVSQSPSNKVTEKGKDVELRCDPISGHTALYWYRQSLGQGLEFLIYFQGNSAPDKSGLPSDRFSAERTGGSVSTLTIQRTQQEDSAVYLCASSFEILRDTQYFGPGTRLTVL.

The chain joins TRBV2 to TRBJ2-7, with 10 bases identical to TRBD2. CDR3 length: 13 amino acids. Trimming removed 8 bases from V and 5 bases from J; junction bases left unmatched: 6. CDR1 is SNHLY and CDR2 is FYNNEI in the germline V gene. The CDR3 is CASLLAGVDEQYF. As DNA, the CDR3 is TGTGCCAGCCTTCTAGCGGGAGTCGACGAGCAGTACTTC.

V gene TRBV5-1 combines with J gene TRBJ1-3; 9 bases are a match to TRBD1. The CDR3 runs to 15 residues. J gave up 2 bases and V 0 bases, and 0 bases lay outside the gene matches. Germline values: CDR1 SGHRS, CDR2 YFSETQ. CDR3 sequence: CASSLGQGAGNTIYF. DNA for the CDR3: TGCGCCAGCAGCTTGGGACAGGGGGCTGGAAACACCATATATTTT.

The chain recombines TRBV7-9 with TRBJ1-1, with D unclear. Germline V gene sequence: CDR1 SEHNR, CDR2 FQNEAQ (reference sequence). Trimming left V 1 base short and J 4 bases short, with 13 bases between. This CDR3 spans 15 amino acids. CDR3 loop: CASSLGLGYGTEAFF. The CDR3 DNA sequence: TGTGCCAGCAGCTTAGGCTTAGGTTACGGCACTGAAGCTTTCTTT.

The CDR3 loop reads CASSQCPMTGQGAEPQHF. The DNA of the CDR3 is TGCGCCAGCAGTCAATGCCCGATGACGGGACAGGGGGCTGAGCCCCAGCATTTT. J is TRBJ1-5 and V is TRBV23-1, with TRBD1 matching 12 bases. TRBV23-1 is an ORF for which the function is uncertain. V dropped 1 base and J dropped 8; count of bases not matched to a gene: 12. This CDR3 region has 18 residues.

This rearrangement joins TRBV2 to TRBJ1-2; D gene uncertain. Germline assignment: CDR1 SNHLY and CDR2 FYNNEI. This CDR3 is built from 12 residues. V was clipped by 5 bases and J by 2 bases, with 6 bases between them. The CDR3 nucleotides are TGTGCCAGCAGTTTACTAAACTATGGCTACACCTTC. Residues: CASSLLNYGYTF.

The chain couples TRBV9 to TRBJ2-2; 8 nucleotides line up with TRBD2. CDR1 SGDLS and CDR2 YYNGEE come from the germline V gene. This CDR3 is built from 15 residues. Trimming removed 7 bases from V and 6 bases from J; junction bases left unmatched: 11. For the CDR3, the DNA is TGTGCCAGCGGCTACACGCTAGCGGGTTCCGGGGAGCTGTTTTTT. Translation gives CASGYTLAGSGELFF.

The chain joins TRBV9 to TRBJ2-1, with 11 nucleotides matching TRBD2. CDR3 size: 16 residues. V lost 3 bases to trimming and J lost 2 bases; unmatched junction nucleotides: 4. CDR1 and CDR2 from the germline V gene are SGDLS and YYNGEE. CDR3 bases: TGTGCCAGCAGCGCGAGGACTAGCGGGCCCTACAATGAGCAGTTCTTC. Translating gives CASSARTSGPYNEQFF.

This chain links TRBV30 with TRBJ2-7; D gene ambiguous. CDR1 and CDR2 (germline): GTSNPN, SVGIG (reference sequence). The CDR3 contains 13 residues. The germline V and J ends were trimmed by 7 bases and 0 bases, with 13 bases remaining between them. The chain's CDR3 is CALELDVSYEQYF. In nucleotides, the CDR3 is TGTGCCTTGGAATTGGACGTCTCCTACGAGCAGTACTTC.

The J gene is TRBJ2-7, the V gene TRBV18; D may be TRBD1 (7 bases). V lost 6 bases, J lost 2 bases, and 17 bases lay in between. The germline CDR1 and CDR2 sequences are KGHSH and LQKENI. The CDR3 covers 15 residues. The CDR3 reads CASSPGGQSPYEQYF. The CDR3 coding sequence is TGTGCCAGCTCGCCCGGGGGACAGTCACCCTACGAGCAGTACTTC.

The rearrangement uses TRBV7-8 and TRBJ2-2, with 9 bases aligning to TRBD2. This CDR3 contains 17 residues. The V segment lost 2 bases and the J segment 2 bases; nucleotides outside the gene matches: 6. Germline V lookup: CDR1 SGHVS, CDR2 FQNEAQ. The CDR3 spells CASSLRSTSGNTGELFF. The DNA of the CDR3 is TGTGCCAGCAGCTTAAGGTCGACTAGCGGTAACACCGGGGAGCTGTTTTTT.

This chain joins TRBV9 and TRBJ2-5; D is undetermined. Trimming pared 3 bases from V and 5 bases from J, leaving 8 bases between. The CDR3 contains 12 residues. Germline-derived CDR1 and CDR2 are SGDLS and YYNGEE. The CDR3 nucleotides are TGTGCCAGCAGCGCGCTGGGTGAGACCCAGTACTTC. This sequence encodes CASSALGETQYF.